The 18 T cell receptor beta chains below were found in one sample sequenced in a study of OX40 agonist ivuxolimab in advanced cancers. The data were produced by immunoSEQ multiplex PCR, yet TCRdb's version contains in-frame clones alone and is incomplete. This sample yields fewer than 60,000 clones, of which more than 75% are seen a single time; 3% to 5% belongs to the top ten. Source: CD4+ or CD8+ T cells sorted from blood, taken in a trial of the OX40 agonist ivuxolimab. These receptors were collected from an adult with an advanced solid tumor such as melanoma, head and neck, liver or kidney cancer.

V and J are TRBV20-1 and TRBJ2-1; D not certain. V was shortened by 6 bases and J by 4 bases, with 7 bases between the two germline ends. The CDR3 spans 11 residues. Germline CDR1 and CDR2: DFQATT and SNEGSKA (reference sequence). This chain's CDR3 is CSARKYNEQFF. CDR3 nucleotide sequence: TGCAGTGCAAGAAAGTACAATGAGCAGTTCTTC.

This CDR3 reads CASRETSGGQKTQYF. CDR3 bases: TGTGCCAGCAGAGAAACTAGCGGGGGCCAGAAGACCCAGTACTTC. The rearrangement links TRBV28 to TRBJ2-5; 11 nucleotides line up with TRBD2. Germline CDR1 reads MDHEN; CDR2 reads SYDVKM. This CDR3 comprises 15 residues. Trimming at V came to 6 bases and at J to 6 bases, leaving 9 bases not matched to a gene.

The CDR3 reads CASSVSQGTNYGYTF. The CDR3 nucleotides read TGTGCCAGCAGTGTGAGCCAGGGGACTAACTATGGCTACACCTTC. This chain links TRBV2 with TRBJ1-2, with D possibly being TRBD1 (6 bases). With 4 bases removed from V and 0 bases from J, the gap between germline ends came to 12 bases. The CDR3 runs to 15 residues. In germline, CDR1 is SNHLY, CDR2 FYNNEI.

The table lists this clone with a count of one. J is TRBJ2-7 and V is TRBV13, with 7 bases identical to TRBD2. Germline-derived CDR1 and CDR2 are PRHDT and FYEKMQ (reference sequence). The junction had 10 bases not matched to a gene; V was cut back by 3 bases and J by 11 bases. This CDR3 comprises 13 residues. CDR3 sequence (DNA): TGTGCCAGCAGCTTCAGGACTCTTGGGAGGGAGTACTTC. Its protein product is CASSFRTLGREYF.

This clone was seen only a few times. V and J are TRBV6-5 and TRBJ1-1; D unresolved. Germline CDR1 is MNHEY and CDR2 is SVGAGI. The CDR3 length is 10 residues. V lost 6 bases to trimming and J lost 4 bases, with 3 bases between them. The CDR3 DNA is TGTGCCAGCAGAGGCACTGAAGCTTTCTTT. Protein: CASRGTEAFF.

V is TRBV5-6 and J is TRBJ2-7, with D possibly called TRBD1 or TRBD2 (5 bases each). The germline V gene encodes CDR1 SGHDT and CDR2 YYEEEE. CDR3 length: 15 residues. Trimming removed 5 bases at V and 6 bases at J, with 21 bases between. CDR3 protein: CASRGGSWGTAEQYF. CDR3 in DNA: TGTGCCAGCAGAGGAGGTTCATGGGGGACGGCCGAGCAGTACTTC.

The chain uses TRBV28 and TRBJ2-3, with 10 bases matching TRBD2. Trimming removed 6 bases from V and 2 bases from J; junction bases left unmatched: 5. The CDR3 length is 15 residues. The V gene's germline CDR1 is MDHEN and CDR2 SYDVKM. In DNA, the CDR3 is TGTGCCAGCAGCCCTAGCGGGAGAACCACAGATACGCAGTATTTT. This gives the protein CASSPSGRTTDTQYF.

This clone was detected only a few times. This chain connects TRBV7-2 to TRBJ2-3; no reliable D call. This CDR3 has 16 amino acids. Germline CDR1 reads SGHTA; CDR2 reads FQGNSA. Trimming took off 1 base at V and 0 bases at J, with 11 bases between the two ends. CDR3 coding DNA: TGTGCCAGCAGCTTAGGCTATATCCCAAGCACAGATACGCAGTATTTT. Its protein product is CASSLGYIPSTDTQYF.

This clone has a single count. The gene calls are TRBV7-2 and TRBJ1-5, with D hard to call. Germline CDR1 is SGHTA and CDR2 is FQGNSA. The CDR3 is 19 amino acids. V gave up 5 bases and J gave up 3 bases, with 26 bases separating them. The CDR3 protein is CASSLYALPLAGFNQPQHF. In DNA form, the CDR3 reads TGTGCCAGCAGCCTCTACGCACTCCCCCTTGCGGGTTTCAATCAGCCCCAGCATTTT. Full variable domain (missing parts from reference TRBV7-2 and TRBJ1-5): GAGVSQSPSNKVTEKGKDVELRCDPISGHTALYWYRQSLGQGLEFLIYFQGNSAPDKSGLPSDRFSAERTGGSVSTLTIQRTQQEDSAVYLCASSLYALPLAGFNQPQHFGDGTRLSIL.

The J gene is TRBJ1-2, the V gene TRBV6-6; D perhaps matches TRBD1 (5 bases). The CDR3 is made up of 14 amino acids. V lost 0 bases, J lost 4 bases, and 9 bases lay in between. Germline loops: CDR1 MNHNY, CDR2 SVGAGI (reference sequence). CDR3 coding DNA: TGTGCCAGCAGTTACTCCGCCGGGGCCTATGGCTACACCTTC. Translation gives CASSYSAGAYGYTF.

The CDR3, as DNA: TGTGCCAGCAGTTCCCTGGGGAGCGGGGGGGAGCAGTACTTC. It encodes CASSSLGSGGEQYF. This chain uses TRBV27 with TRBJ2-7; 9 bases map to TRBD2. CDR3 length: 14 residues. From germline, CDR1 is MNHEY and CDR2 SMNVEV (reference sequence). V lost 4 bases, J lost 7 bases, and 8 bases stayed unmatched.

V and J are TRBV4-3 and TRBJ1-1; D unresolved. CDR1 and CDR2 from the germline V gene are LGHNA and YSLEER. Trimming took off 1 base at V and 5 bases at J, with 11 bases between the two ends. There are 14 residues in the CDR3. In DNA, the CDR3 is TGCGCCAGCAGCCAAGGCGGGAGTGGTACTGAAGCTTTCTTT. Translation gives CASSQGGSGTEAFF.

This chain uses TRBV7-2 with TRBJ2-7; possibly TRBD2 for D (6 bases). Trimming removed 5 bases at V and 0 bases at J, with 11 bases between. CDR3 length: 14 amino acids. Per the germline V gene, CDR1 is SGHTA and CDR2 is FQGNSA. The CDR3 DNA reads TGTGCCAGCAGCCCGGGGACTGGCTCCTACGAGCAGTACTTC. Protein sequence: CASSPGTGSYEQYF. The full variable domain, its missing parts supplied by reference TRBV7-2 and TRBJ2-7, is GAGVSQSPSNKVTEKGKDVELRCDPISGHTALYWYRQSLGQGLEFLIYFQGNSAPDKSGLPSDRFSAERTGGSVSTLTIQRTQQEDSAVYLCASSPGTGSYEQYFGPGTRLTVT.

J is TRBJ2-2 and V is TRBV27; D possibly corresponds to TRBD2 (6 bases). In germline, CDR1 is MNHEY, CDR2 SMNVEV (reference sequence). There are 15 residues in the CDR3. Trimming took 3 bases from V and 3 from J, leaving 11 bases between them. CDR3 in amino acids: CASSLVGGYTGELFF. The CDR3 DNA is TGTGCCAGCAGTTTGGTGGGGGGTTACACCGGGGAGCTGTTTTTT.

The rearrangement links TRBV11-2 to TRBJ1-6; D call uncertain. Germline V CDR1 and CDR2: SGHAT, FQNNGV. Trimming left V 3 bases short and J 4 bases short, with 7 bases between. This CDR3 region has 14 residues. The CDR3 sequence is CASSLGKYNSPLHF. CDR3 nucleotides: TGTGCCAGCAGCTTGGGGAAATATAATTCACCCCTCCACTTT. Full variable domain (rest looked up from reference TRBV11-2 and TRBJ1-6): EAGVAQSPRYKIIEKRQSVAFWCNPISGHATLYWYQQILGQGPKLLIQFQNNGVVDDSQLPKDRFSAERLKGVDSTLKIQPAKLEDSAVYLCASSLGKYNSPLHFGNGTRLTVT.

The chain has TRBV7-2 and TRBJ1-2, with D maybe TRBD1 (6 bases). From germline, CDR1 is SGHTA and CDR2 FQGNSA. V lost 5 bases and J 8 bases, leaving 18 bases between the germline ends. The CDR3 totals 14 residues. The CDR3 bases are TGTGCCAGCAGCCTGACCGACAGGACGGGGGGCTACACCTTC. Its translation is CASSLTDRTGGYTF.

The gene calls are TRBV5-1 and TRBJ2-7; D gene uncertain. Germline V gives CDR1 SGHRS, CDR2 YFSETQ. The germline V and J ends were trimmed by 3 bases and 0 bases, with 10 bases remaining between them. The CDR3 is 14 amino acids. The CDR3: CASSWTASSYEQYF. The DNA for the CDR3 is TGCGCCAGCAGCTGGACGGCGAGCTCCTACGAGCAGTACTTC.

V gene TRBV4-1 combines with J gene TRBJ2-1; D might be TRBD2 (5 bases). CDR3 size: 15 residues. V lost 3 bases, J lost 0 bases, and 9 bases lay in between. CDR1 and CDR2 from the germline V gene are MGHRA and YSYEKL. CDR3 nucleotides: TGCGCCAGCAGCCAGACCCGGGACTCCTACAATGAGCAGTTCTTC. It yields the protein CASSQTRDSYNEQFF.